This T cell receptor (beta chain) comes out of a study of technical replicates of blood from a few donors. The CDR3 runs to 17 residues. Per the germline V gene, CDR1 is SGHVS and CDR2 is FQNEAQ. With 0 bases removed from V and 0 bases from J, the gap between germline ends came to 15 bases. Sequencing used immunoSEQ multiplex PCR; TCRdb keeps in-frame clones, though not all of them. This repertoire shows around 53,000 clones, about 86% found once; its top ten account for approximately 5.9%. The rearrangement joins TRBV7-8 to TRBJ2-7; possibly TRBD1 for D (6 bases). The receptor comes from a human donor in good health. Some clones in this sample may be carry-over from other donors' samples. The sample consisted of PBMCs. This CDR3 reads CASSLASTGSSSYEQYF. In nucleotides, the CDR3 is TGTGCCAGCAGCTTAGCATCGACAGGTTCGAGCTCCTACGAGCAGTACTTC.